The 12 T cell receptor beta chains below were found in one sample sequenced in a study of blood T cell repertoires in COVID-19. The method was immunoSEQ multiplex PCR; TCRdb's version includes in-frame clones alone and lacks a portion of them. The sample lists 290,000 or so clones; roughly 87% were seen once. Sequencing used peripheral blood. These receptors came from a man aged 18 to 35 with active or convalescent COVID-19.

The rearrangement uses TRBV7-2 and TRBJ2-1, with 8 bases lining up with TRBD2. Germline V gene lookup returns CDR1 SGHTA and CDR2 FQGNSA. The trim removed 5 bases at V and 9 bases at J, leaving 9 bases unmatched. The length of the CDR3 is 14 residues. CDR3 in amino acids: CASSPGTSHGEQFF. In nucleotides, the CDR3 is TGTGCCAGCAGCCCCGGGACTAGTCACGGTGAGCAGTTCTTC.

J is TRBJ1-2 and V is TRBV18; D is uncertain. The length of the CDR3 is 13 residues. V dropped 3 bases and J dropped 8 bases, with 13 bases sitting between them. CDR1 and CDR2 (germline): KGHSH, LQKENI. CDR3 nucleotide sequence: TGTGCCAGCTCACCCGTAGAGAGATTGGGCTACACCTTC. Its protein product is CASSPVERLGYTF.

The chain uses TRBV4-1 and TRBJ1-2; 8 bases match TRBD1. The CDR3 totals 14 residues. The germline CDR1 and CDR2 sequences are MGHRA and YSYEKL. V was clipped by 5 bases and J by 6 bases; unmatched bases: 8. Written as DNA, the CDR3 is TGCGCCAGCAGCACGGACAGGGCTTTAGATGGCTACACCTTC. Translated, it gives CASSTDRALDGYTF.

This chain uses TRBV2 with TRBJ2-1, with D perhaps TRBD1 (5 bases). The V and J ends lost 8 bases and 0 bases respectively, with 17 bases between them. The CDR3 loop spans 16 amino acids. Per germline, CDR1 SNHLY and CDR2 FYNNEI. The CDR3, as DNA: TGTGCCAGCGGAAGAAGGGGTACGAGCTCCTACAATGAGCAGTTCTTC. It yields the protein CASGRRGTSSYNEQFF.

This chain links TRBV14 with TRBJ2-1; 7 nucleotides align to TRBD2. This CDR3 spans 18 amino acids. Germline V CDR1 and CDR2: SGHDN, FVKESK. V shed 6 bases, J shed 0 bases, and the junction held 14 bases outside the gene matches. The CDR3: CASSAASGETSSYNEQFF. The DNA of the CDR3 is TGTGCCAGCAGTGCCGCTAGCGGAGAGACGAGCTCCTACAATGAGCAGTTCTTC.

V is TRBV4-3 and J is TRBJ2-6; 7 nucleotides line up with TRBD1. V shed 5 bases and J 2 bases; nucleotides not matched to a gene: 6. Germline V gene data show CDR1 as LGHNA and CDR2 as YSLEER. CDR3 length equals 16 residues. This chain's CDR3 is CASSTQTGPGANVLTF. For the CDR3, the DNA is TGCGCCAGCAGCACCCAGACAGGGCCTGGGGCCAACGTCCTGACTTTC.

The gene calls are TRBV7-6 and TRBJ2-3, with D maybe TRBD2 (6 bases). The length of the CDR3 is 14 residues. Trimming cost V 4 bases and J 2 bases, with 10 bases left between them. The V gene's germline CDR1 is SGHVS and CDR2 FNYEAQ. The CDR3 loop reads CASSSGTFTDTQYF. CDR3 coding DNA: TGTGCCAGCAGCTCGGGGACTTTCACAGATACGCAGTATTTT. The variable domain in full, completed from reference TRBV7-6 and TRBJ2-3, reads GAGVSQSPRYKVTKRGQDVALRCDPISGHVSLYWYRQALGQGPEFLTYFNYEAQQDKSGLPNDRFSAERPEGSISTLTIQRTEQRDSAMYRCASSSGTFTDTQYFGPGTRLTVL.

The chain employs TRBV28 and TRBJ2-3; 9 positions agree with TRBD2. The germline V gene encodes CDR1 MDHEN and CDR2 SYDVKM. Trimming removed 7 bases from V and 0 bases from J; junction bases left unmatched: 14. CDR3 length equals 18 residues. The CDR3 nucleotides read TGTGCCAGCATGGGGCTAGCGGGATTATTTACCAGCACAGATACGCAGTATTTT. Its protein product is CASMGLAGLFTSTDTQYF.

The gene calls are TRBV19 and TRBJ1-1, with unresolved D. In germline, CDR1 is LNHDA, CDR2 SQIVND (reference sequence). Trimming cost V 5 bases and J 1 base, with 8 bases left between them. The CDR3 sequence is 13 residues long. CDR3 nucleotides: TGTGCCAGTAGTTCGACTAGGAACACTGAAGCTTTCTTT. Translating it yields CASSSTRNTEAFF.

This chain links TRBV5-1 with TRBJ2-2; maybe TRBD2 (5 bases). Germline assignment: CDR1 SGHRS and CDR2 YFSETQ. V was shortened by 1 base and J by 3 bases, with 10 bases between the two germline ends. CDR3 size: 15 residues. CDR3 in amino acids: CASSLYDSDTGELFF. Written as DNA, the CDR3 is TGCGCCAGCAGCTTGTATGATAGCGACACCGGGGAGCTGTTTTTT.

The chain links TRBV9 to TRBJ2-6, with D possibly being TRBD1 (6 bases). Germline V gives CDR1 SGDLS, CDR2 YYNGEE. There are 21 residues in the CDR3. The ends were cut back, 1 base at V and 0 bases at J, with 23 bases in the middle. CDR3 nucleotide sequence: TGTGCCAGCAGCGTACATCTAATAGACAGGATAAAGGACTCTGGGGCCAACGTCCTGACTTTC. Translating gives CASSVHLIDRIKDSGANVLTF.

The rearrangement links TRBV4-1 to TRBJ1-4, with 8 bases aligning to TRBD1. The CDR3 extends over 15 amino acids. The ends lost 4 bases at V and 8 bases at J; junction bases unmatched: 9. CDR1 is MGHRA and CDR2 is YSYEKL in the germline V gene. The CDR3 loop is CASSLTGTGEEKLFF. CDR3 coding DNA: TGCGCCAGCAGCCTTACCGGGACAGGTGAAGAAAAACTGTTTTTT.